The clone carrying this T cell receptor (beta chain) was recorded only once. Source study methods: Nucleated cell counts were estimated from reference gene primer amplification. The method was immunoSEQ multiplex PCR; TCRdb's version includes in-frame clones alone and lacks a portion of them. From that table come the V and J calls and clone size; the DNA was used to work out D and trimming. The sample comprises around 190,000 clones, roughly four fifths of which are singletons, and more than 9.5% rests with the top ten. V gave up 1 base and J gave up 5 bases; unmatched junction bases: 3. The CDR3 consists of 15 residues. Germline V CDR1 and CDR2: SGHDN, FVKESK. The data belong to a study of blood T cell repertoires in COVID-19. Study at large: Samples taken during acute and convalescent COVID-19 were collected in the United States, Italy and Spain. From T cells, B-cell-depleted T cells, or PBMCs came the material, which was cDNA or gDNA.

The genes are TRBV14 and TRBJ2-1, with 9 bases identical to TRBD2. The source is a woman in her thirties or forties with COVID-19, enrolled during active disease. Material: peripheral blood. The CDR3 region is CASSQATSGNNEQFF. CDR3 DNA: TGTGCCAGCAGCCAAGCGACTAGCGGTAACAATGAGCAGTTCTTC.